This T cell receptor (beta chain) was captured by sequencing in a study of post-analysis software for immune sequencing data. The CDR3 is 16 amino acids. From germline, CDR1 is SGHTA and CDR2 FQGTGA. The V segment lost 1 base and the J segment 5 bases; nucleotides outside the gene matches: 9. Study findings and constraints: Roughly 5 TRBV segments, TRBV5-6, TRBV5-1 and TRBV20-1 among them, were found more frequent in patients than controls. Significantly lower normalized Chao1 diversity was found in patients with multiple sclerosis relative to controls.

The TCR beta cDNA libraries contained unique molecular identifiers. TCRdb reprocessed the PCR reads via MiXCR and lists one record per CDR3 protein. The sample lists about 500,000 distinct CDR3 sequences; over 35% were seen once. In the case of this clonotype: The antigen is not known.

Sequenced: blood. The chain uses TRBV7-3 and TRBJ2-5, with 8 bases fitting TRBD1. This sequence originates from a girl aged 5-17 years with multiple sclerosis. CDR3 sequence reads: CASSLRGPGGGETQYF. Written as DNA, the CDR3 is TGTGCCAGCAGCTTAAGAGGTCCAGGGGGCGGCGAGACCCAGTACTTC.